The 6 T cell receptor beta chains reported below all come from one sample, sequenced in a study of T cell clonotyping in hematopoietic cell transplantation. The table came from immunoSEQ multiplex PCR; TCRdb's copy has only in-frame clones and leaves some out. This table holds about 12,000 clones, roughly 89% found once. The sample comprised peripheral blood mononuclear cells. The source of these receptors is a human donor who either received an allogeneic hematopoietic cell transplant for a myeloid malignancy or was a related donor (not recorded which). Some clones in this sample may be carry-over from other donors' samples.

V and J are TRBV13 and TRBJ1-1; D call uncertain. V lost 3 bases and J lost 2, with 7 bases in between. The CDR3 contains 13 residues. In germline, CDR1 is PRHDT, CDR2 FYEKMQ (reference sequence). CDR3 sequence (DNA): TGTGCCAGCAGCTTGCGGGAAAACACTGAAGCTTTCTTT. It is translated as CASSLRENTEAFF. Supplemented by reference TRBV13 and TRBJ1-1, the full variable domain reads AAGVIQSPRHLIKEKRETATLKCYPIPRHDTVYWYQQGPGQDPQFLISFYEKMQSDKGSIPDRFSAQQFSDYHSELNMSSLELGDSALYFCASSLRENTEAFFGQGTRLTVV.

The V gene is TRBV5-6, the J gene TRBJ1-6, with 10 bases identical to TRBD1. With V trimmed by 0 bases and J by 10 bases, 7 bases remained unmatched. Per germline, CDR1 SGHDT and CDR2 YYEEEE. This CDR3 is 16 amino acids long. The CDR3 bases are TGTGCCAGCAGCTTGGGTGGGACAGGGGTTCGGTCACCCCTCCACTTT. Protein product: CASSLGGTGVRSPLHF.

The chain couples TRBV29-1 to TRBJ2-7; 11 nucleotides match TRBD2. Looked up from germline, CDR1 is SQVTM and CDR2 is ANQGSEA. The CDR3 length is 16 residues. The V and J ends lost 7 bases and 5 bases, in that order; junction bases with no gene match: 16. In DNA form, the CDR3 reads TGCAGCGCTGGACCCTTAGCGGGGGGGCCTACCCACGAGCAGTACTTC. This sequence encodes CSAGPLAGGPTHEQYF.

V usage is TRBV29-1 and J usage is TRBJ2-2; tentatively, D is TRBD2 (5 bases). CDR1 and CDR2 from the germline V gene are SQVTM and ANQGSEA. The V gene lost 3 bases and the J gene lost 4 bases, with 12 bases spanning the gap. The CDR3 extends over 14 amino acids. The CDR3 DNA reads as TGCAGCGTTGAGCCGGGGTCGGGCACCGGGGAGCTGTTTTTT. This sequence encodes CSVEPGSGTGELFF.

The rearrangement links TRBV30 to TRBJ1-1, with a possible D match to TRBD1 (5 bases). Germline values: CDR1 GTSNPN, CDR2 SVGIG (reference sequence). The CDR3 is 14 residues long. The V end was cut by 3 bases, the J end by 4 bases, with 15 bases between. DNA for the CDR3: TGTGCCTGGAGGGGCTACGGGGGAGTCACTGAAGCTTTCTTT. Translation: CAWRGYGGVTEAFF.

This clone came up once. The V call is TRBV19, the J call TRBJ1-4, with a tentative D call TRBD1 (6 bases). The V end was cut by 5 bases, the J end by 8 bases, with 15 bases between. This CDR3 has 14 amino acids. CDR1 is LNHDA, CDR2 SQIVND, per germline (reference sequence). CDR3 nucleotide sequence: TGTGCCAGTAGTGGGGCAGGGGCACGGGAAAAACTGTTTTTT. Encoded protein: CASSGAGAREKLFF.